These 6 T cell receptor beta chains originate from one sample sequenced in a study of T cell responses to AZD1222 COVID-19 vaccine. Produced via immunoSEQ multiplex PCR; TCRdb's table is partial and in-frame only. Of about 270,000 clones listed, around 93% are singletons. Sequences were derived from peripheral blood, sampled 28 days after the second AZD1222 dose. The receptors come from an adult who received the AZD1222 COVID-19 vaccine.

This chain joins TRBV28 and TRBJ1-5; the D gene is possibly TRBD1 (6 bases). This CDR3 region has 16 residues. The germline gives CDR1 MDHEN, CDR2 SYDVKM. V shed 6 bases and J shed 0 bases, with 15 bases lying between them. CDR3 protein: CASSIRGGHSNQPQHF. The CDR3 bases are TGTGCCAGCAGCATAAGAGGGGGACATAGCAATCAGCCCCAGCATTTT.

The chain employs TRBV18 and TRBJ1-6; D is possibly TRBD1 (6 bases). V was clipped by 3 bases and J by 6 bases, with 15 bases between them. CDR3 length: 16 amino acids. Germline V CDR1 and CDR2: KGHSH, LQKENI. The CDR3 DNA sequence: TGTGCCAGCTCACCCGCTGGGGACACCGCTAATTCACCCCTCCACTTT. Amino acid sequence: CASSPAGDTANSPLHF.

The CDR3 DNA sequence: TGCAGCGTTGAGTCAGGGGGCGAGAAAATCACTGAAGCTTTCTTT. This gives the protein CSVESGGEKITEAFF. This chain links TRBV29-1 with TRBJ1-1, with 8 bases that match TRBD1. The V gene's germline CDR1 is SQVTM and CDR2 ANQGSEA. The CDR3 sequence is 15 residues long. Losses at the gene ends were 3 bases for V and 4 bases for J; bases not matched to a gene: 10.

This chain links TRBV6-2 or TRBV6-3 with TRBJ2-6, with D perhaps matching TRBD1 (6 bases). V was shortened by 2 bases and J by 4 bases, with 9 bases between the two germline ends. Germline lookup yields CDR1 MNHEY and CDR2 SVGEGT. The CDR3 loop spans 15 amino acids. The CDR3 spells CASSYQGQGANVLTF. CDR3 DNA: TGTGCCAGCAGTTACCAAGGACAGGGGGCCAACGTCCTGACTTTC.

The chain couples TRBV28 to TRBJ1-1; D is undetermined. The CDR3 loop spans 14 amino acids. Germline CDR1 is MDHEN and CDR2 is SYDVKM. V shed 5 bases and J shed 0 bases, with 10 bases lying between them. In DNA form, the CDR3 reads TGTGCCAGCAGTAGCGGAGCCATGAACACTGAAGCTTTCTTT. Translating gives CASSSGAMNTEAFF. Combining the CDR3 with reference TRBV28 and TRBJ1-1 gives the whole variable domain DVKVTQSSRYLVKRTGEKVFLECVQDMDHENMFWYRQDPGLGLRLIYFSYDVKMKEKGDIPEGYSVSREKKERFSLILESASTNQTSMYLCASSSGAMNTEAFFGQGTRLTVV.

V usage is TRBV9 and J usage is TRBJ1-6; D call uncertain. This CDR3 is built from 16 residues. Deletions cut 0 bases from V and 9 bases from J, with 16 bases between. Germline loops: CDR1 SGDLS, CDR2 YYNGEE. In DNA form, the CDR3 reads TGTGCCAGCAGCGTAGGGTCGGAGGGAGGTATTTCACCCCTCCACTTT. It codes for CASSVGSEGGISPLHF.